The present T cell receptor (beta chain) was sequenced within a study of blood T cell repertoires in COVID-19. Per germline, CDR1 MNHEY and CDR2 SMNVEV (reference sequence). The CDR3 consists of 17 residues. V shed 4 bases, J shed 1 base, and the junction held 9 bases outside the gene matches. Assay: immunoSEQ multiplex PCR; the TCRdb copy retains only in-frame clones and omits some. The profile shows roughly 170,000 clones, almost 85% of them singletons. The sequenced sample consisted of peripheral blood. The rearrangement uses TRBV27 and TRBJ2-5; TRBD2 aligns across 10 bases. The clonotype originates from a man aged 35 to 55 who had recovered from COVID-19. In nucleotides, the CDR3 is TGTGCCAGCAGTTCTTTAGCGGGGGGAAGGGTCCAAGAGACCCAGTACTTC. It translates to CASSSLAGGRVQETQYF.